The 23 T cell receptor beta chains below were found in one sample sequenced in a study of T-cell memory formation after mild COVID-19. Each CDR3 protein is one row after TCRdb ran MiXCR on the 5' RACE reads. The table records hundreds of thousands of distinct CDR3 sequences, around a quarter of them present only once. Source material: PBMCs or a T cell subset sorted from them (not recorded which). These TCRs come from an adult woman who had mild COVID-19 (a few samples of this study predate the infection). Cell type and time point are not known.

V usage is TRBV7-9 and J usage is TRBJ1-4; D possibly corresponds to TRBD1 (5 bases). The CDR3 is made up of 17 amino acids. CDR1 is SEHNR, CDR2 FQNEAQ, per germline (reference sequence). Trimming took off 2 bases at V and 11 bases at J, with 24 bases between the two ends. This CDR3 is CASSLPRTTGREGKLFF. The CDR3 bases are TGTGCCAGCAGCTTACCCCGTACCACAGGACGGGAGGGGAAACTGTTTTTT.

This chain links TRBV18 with TRBJ1-2; tentative D call: TRBD1 (6 bases). This CDR3 is 14 amino acids long. Trimming left V 4 bases short and J 8 bases short, with 17 bases between. Germline V lookup: CDR1 KGHSH, CDR2 LQKENI. CDR3 sequence (DNA): TGTGCCAGCTCACTCTCGACAGGCCTCTTCGGCTACACCTTC. Translating gives CASSLSTGLFGYTF.

This clonotype was counted between two and nine times. This rearrangement joins TRBV5-1 to TRBJ1-6; D not certain. The germline CDR1 and CDR2 sequences are SGHRS and YFSETQ. The CDR3 covers 15 residues. V lost 0 bases to trimming and J lost 9 bases, with 13 bases between them. DNA of the CDR3: TGCGCCAGCAGCTTGGACGGATCTCCCCCTTCACCCCTCCACTTT. This translates into CASSLDGSPPSPLHF.

In its sample, this clonotype was seen many times. This chain joins TRBV6-4 and TRBJ2-3; TRBD2 matches 12 bases. CDR1 is MRHNA and CDR2 is SNTAGT in the germline V gene. The ends lost 4 bases at V and 4 bases at J; junction bases unmatched: 3. The CDR3 sequence is 15 residues long. The DNA for the CDR3 is TGTGCCAGCAGTGCGACTAGCGGGGGATCAGATACGCAGTATTTT. It encodes CASSATSGGSDTQYF.

The V call is TRBV5-6, the J call TRBJ2-7; no clear D. The CDR3 contains 12 residues. V gave up 1 base and J gave up 7 bases, with 9 bases separating them. The V gene's germline CDR1 is SGHDT and CDR2 YYEEEE. The CDR3 DNA is TGTGCCAGCAGCTTGAGGCGGCGGGAGCAGTACTTC. Amino acid sequence: CASSLRRREQYF.

The chain combines TRBV5-1 with TRBJ2-7; maybe TRBD1 (6 bases). V was cut by 3 bases and J by 6 bases, with 16 bases left in between. In germline, CDR1 is SGHRS, CDR2 YFSETQ. The CDR3 spans 14 residues. The DNA for the CDR3 is TGCGCCAGCAGCTCGGGCGAAACAGGGAGCGAGCAGTACTTC. Residues: CASSSGETGSEQYF.

This clonotype was seen a handful of times. This chain links TRBV4-1 with TRBJ2-3, with D perhaps matching TRBD2 (6 bases). The V end lost 1 base, the J end lost 2 bases, and 19 bases lay between the germline ends. Germline-derived CDR1 and CDR2 are MGHRA and YSYEKL. There are 18 residues in the CDR3. CDR3 in amino acids: CASSQGALASLFTDTQYF. The CDR3 nucleotides read TGCGCCAGCAGCCAAGGGGCCCTAGCGAGTCTTTTCACAGATACGCAGTATTTT.

This CDR3 is CASSLQPGQGSYNEQFF. The CDR3 DNA sequence: TGTGCCAGCAGCTTACAGCCGGGACAGGGATCTTACAATGAGCAGTTCTTC. This rearrangement joins TRBV7-6 to TRBJ2-1; TRBD1 matches at 9 bases. Looked up from germline, CDR1 is SGHVS and CDR2 is FNYEAQ. Unmatched junction bases numbered 9, after V lost 2 bases and J lost 4 bases. The CDR3 spans 17 residues.

The sample holds a few counts of this clonotype. V is TRBV25-1 and J is TRBJ2-7; 11 bases are a match to TRBD1. Losses at the gene ends were 1 base for V and 2 bases for J; bases not matched to a gene: 7. CDR3 size: 17 residues. Germline lookup yields CDR1 MGHDK and CDR2 SYGVNS. CDR3 residues: CASSELRTGGVPYEQYF. The CDR3 nucleotides read TGTGCCAGCAGTGAATTACGGACAGGGGGCGTCCCCTACGAGCAGTACTTC.

The V and J genes are TRBV15 and TRBJ1-2, with 9 bases matching TRBD1. Per germline, CDR1 LNHNV and CDR2 YYDKDF (reference sequence). The CDR3 loop spans 13 amino acids. With 0 bases clipped from V and 13 bases from J, the junction kept 6 bases outside the gene matches. CDR3 sequence: CATSRDGYRGLTF. The CDR3 DNA reads TGTGCCACCAGCAGAGATGGGTACAGGGGGCTCACCTTC.

This clonotype has only a few counts. This chain uses TRBV28 with TRBJ2-7, with 9 bases aligning to TRBD2. The CDR3 is 15 residues long. With V trimmed by 3 bases and J by 2 bases, 5 bases remained unmatched. CDR1 is MDHEN, CDR2 SYDVKM, per germline. CDR3 loop: CASSFGGRGAYEQYF. The CDR3 region has the DNA TGTGCCAGCAGTTTCGGCGGGAGGGGAGCCTACGAGCAGTACTTC. Complete variable domain (other parts from reference TRBV28 and TRBJ2-7): DVKVTQSSRYLVKRTGEKVFLECVQDMDHENMFWYRQDPGLGLRLIYFSYDVKMKEKGDIPEGYSVSREKKERFSLILESASTNQTSMYLCASSFGGRGAYEQYFGPGTRLTVT.

CDR3 amino acids: CAIRTPGRQETQYF. As DNA, the CDR3 is TGTGCCATCAGGACCCCGGGAAGACAAGAGACCCAGTACTTC. The chain couples TRBV10-3 to TRBJ2-5; TRBD2 is a possible D gene (5 bases). The CDR3 runs 14 residues. The germline CDR1 and CDR2 sequences are ENHRY and SYGVKD. The ends were cut back, 6 bases at V and 2 bases at J, with 13 bases in the middle.

This chain connects TRBV30 to TRBJ2-3; tentative D call: TRBD2 (6 bases). The V end lost 5 bases, the J end lost 0 bases, and 12 bases lay between the germline ends. The CDR3 runs 14 residues. Looked up from germline, CDR1 is GTSNPN and CDR2 is SVGIG (reference sequence). The CDR3 protein is CAWSPGLSTDTQYF. In DNA form, the CDR3 reads TGTGCCTGGTCTCCGGGACTCAGCACAGATACGCAGTATTTT.

The sample holds a few counts of this clonotype. The rearrangement uses TRBV9 and TRBJ2-4, with 8 bases matching TRBD2. CDR1 SGDLS and CDR2 YYNGEE come from the germline V gene. This CDR3 is built from 16 residues. V gave up 1 base and J gave up 9 bases; unmatched junction bases: 12. CDR3 sequence: CASSVSGLVWEPIQYF. CDR3 bases: TGTGCCAGCAGCGTATCGGGACTAGTATGGGAACCCATTCAGTACTTC. Variable domain in full (rest from reference TRBV9 and TRBJ2-4): DSGVTQTPKHLITATGQRVTLRCSPRSGDLSVYWYQQSLDQGLQFLIQYYNGEERAKGNILERFSAQQFPDLHSELNLSSLELGDSALYFCASSVSGLVWEPIQYFGAGTRLSVL.

At least ten counts were recorded for this clonotype. The chain is built from TRBV25-1 and TRBJ2-5; 9 positions match TRBD2. Germline CDR1 reads MGHDK; CDR2 reads SYGVNS. This CDR3 is built from 16 residues. The J segment lost 5 bases and the V segment lost 1 base, leaving 8 bases of the junction unmatched. The CDR3 spells CASSESEGGGAETQYF. CDR3 nucleotides: TGTGCCAGCAGTGAATCGGAGGGCGGGGGGGCGGAGACCCAGTACTTC.

The V gene is TRBV2, the J gene TRBJ2-3, with D unresolved. This CDR3 comprises 14 residues. The V end lost 6 bases, the J end lost 2 bases, and 12 bases lay between the germline ends. From germline, CDR1 is SNHLY and CDR2 FYNNEI. The CDR3 DNA sequence: TGTGCCAGCAGAGTAGGCAGCTCCACAGATACGCAGTATTTT. Translating gives CASRVGSSTDTQYF.

The chain has TRBV29-1 and TRBJ2-5; a weak D match, TRBD1 (6 bases). Germline lookup yields CDR1 SQVTM and CDR2 ANQGSEA. This CDR3 contains 16 residues. Trimming stripped 1 base from V and 0 bases from J, with 15 bases between. The CDR3 DNA reads TGCAGCGTTGAAGGCCTCCGAGGGGGTTACCAAGAGACCCAGTACTTC. As protein: CSVEGLRGGYQETQYF. The whole variable domain, filled in from reference TRBV29-1 and TRBJ2-5, reads SAVISQKPSRDICQRGTSLTIQCQVDSQVTMMFWYRQQPGQSLTLIATANQGSEATYESGFVIDKFPISRPNLTFSTLTVSNMSPEDSSIYLCSVEGLRGGYQETQYFGPGTRLLVL.

Details on this clonotype: The junction does not match germline at one end; this may be a read error. The chain is built from TRBV7-7 and TRBJ2-7; D may be TRBD2 (6 bases). Germline V gene data show CDR1 as SSHAT and CDR2 as FNYEAQ (reference sequence). The CDR3 is made up of 13 amino acids. In DNA form, the CDR3 reads TGTGCTAGCAGCCCCCCGGGACTCGAGGAGCAGTACTTC. Its protein product is CASSPPGLEEQYF.

This clonotype was observed a handful of times. The chain carries TRBV24-1 and TRBJ2-3; TRBD2 might be the D (5 bases). The CDR3 runs to 14 residues. CDR1 is KGHDR, CDR2 SFDVKD, per germline. Trimming removed 3 bases at V and 2 bases at J, with 8 bases between. The CDR3 coding sequence is TGTGCCACCAGTGATACTGGACTCACAGATACGCAGTATTTT. Its protein is CATSDTGLTDTQYF.

This clonotype was detected many times. V and J are TRBV20-1 and TRBJ1-2; 8 nucleotides align to TRBD1. The trim removed 0 bases at V and 6 bases at J, leaving 6 bases unmatched. The germline CDR1 and CDR2 sequences are DFQATT and SNEGSKA (reference sequence). The CDR3 is 14 residues long. CDR3 coding DNA: TGCAGTGCTAGAGATCCAGGACAGGGTCATGGCTACACCTTC. This gives the protein CSARDPGQGHGYTF.

The chain's CDR3 is CASSSTSGRGDTQYF. CDR3 sequence (DNA): TGTGCCAGCAGTTCCACTAGCGGGAGGGGTGATACGCAGTATTTT. The rearrangement links TRBV11-1 to TRBJ2-3; 13 nucleotides align to TRBD2. V lost 6 bases to trimming and J lost 6 bases; unmatched junction nucleotides: 6. Germline CDR1 is SGHAT and CDR2 is FQDESV (reference sequence). The CDR3 runs 15 residues.

The rearrangement joins TRBV20-1 to TRBJ2-7; 14 positions agree with TRBD2. CDR3 size: 17 residues. Germline CDR1 is DFQATT and CDR2 is SNEGSKA (reference sequence). The CDR3 loop reads CSAGGLAGVRTYGEQYF. The CDR3 DNA reads as TGCAGCGCTGGGGGACTAGCGGGAGTACGGACCTACGGGGAGCAGTACTTC.

The chain joins TRBV24-1 to TRBJ2-5; D is ambiguous. The CDR3 has 13 amino acids. Germline V gene sequence: CDR1 KGHDR, CDR2 SFDVKD. Trimming took off 9 bases at V and 4 bases at J, with 14 bases between the two ends. The CDR3 nucleotides read TGTGCCACCCAACACTTCCGAGGAGAGACCCAGTACTTC. Translation gives CATQHFRGETQYF.